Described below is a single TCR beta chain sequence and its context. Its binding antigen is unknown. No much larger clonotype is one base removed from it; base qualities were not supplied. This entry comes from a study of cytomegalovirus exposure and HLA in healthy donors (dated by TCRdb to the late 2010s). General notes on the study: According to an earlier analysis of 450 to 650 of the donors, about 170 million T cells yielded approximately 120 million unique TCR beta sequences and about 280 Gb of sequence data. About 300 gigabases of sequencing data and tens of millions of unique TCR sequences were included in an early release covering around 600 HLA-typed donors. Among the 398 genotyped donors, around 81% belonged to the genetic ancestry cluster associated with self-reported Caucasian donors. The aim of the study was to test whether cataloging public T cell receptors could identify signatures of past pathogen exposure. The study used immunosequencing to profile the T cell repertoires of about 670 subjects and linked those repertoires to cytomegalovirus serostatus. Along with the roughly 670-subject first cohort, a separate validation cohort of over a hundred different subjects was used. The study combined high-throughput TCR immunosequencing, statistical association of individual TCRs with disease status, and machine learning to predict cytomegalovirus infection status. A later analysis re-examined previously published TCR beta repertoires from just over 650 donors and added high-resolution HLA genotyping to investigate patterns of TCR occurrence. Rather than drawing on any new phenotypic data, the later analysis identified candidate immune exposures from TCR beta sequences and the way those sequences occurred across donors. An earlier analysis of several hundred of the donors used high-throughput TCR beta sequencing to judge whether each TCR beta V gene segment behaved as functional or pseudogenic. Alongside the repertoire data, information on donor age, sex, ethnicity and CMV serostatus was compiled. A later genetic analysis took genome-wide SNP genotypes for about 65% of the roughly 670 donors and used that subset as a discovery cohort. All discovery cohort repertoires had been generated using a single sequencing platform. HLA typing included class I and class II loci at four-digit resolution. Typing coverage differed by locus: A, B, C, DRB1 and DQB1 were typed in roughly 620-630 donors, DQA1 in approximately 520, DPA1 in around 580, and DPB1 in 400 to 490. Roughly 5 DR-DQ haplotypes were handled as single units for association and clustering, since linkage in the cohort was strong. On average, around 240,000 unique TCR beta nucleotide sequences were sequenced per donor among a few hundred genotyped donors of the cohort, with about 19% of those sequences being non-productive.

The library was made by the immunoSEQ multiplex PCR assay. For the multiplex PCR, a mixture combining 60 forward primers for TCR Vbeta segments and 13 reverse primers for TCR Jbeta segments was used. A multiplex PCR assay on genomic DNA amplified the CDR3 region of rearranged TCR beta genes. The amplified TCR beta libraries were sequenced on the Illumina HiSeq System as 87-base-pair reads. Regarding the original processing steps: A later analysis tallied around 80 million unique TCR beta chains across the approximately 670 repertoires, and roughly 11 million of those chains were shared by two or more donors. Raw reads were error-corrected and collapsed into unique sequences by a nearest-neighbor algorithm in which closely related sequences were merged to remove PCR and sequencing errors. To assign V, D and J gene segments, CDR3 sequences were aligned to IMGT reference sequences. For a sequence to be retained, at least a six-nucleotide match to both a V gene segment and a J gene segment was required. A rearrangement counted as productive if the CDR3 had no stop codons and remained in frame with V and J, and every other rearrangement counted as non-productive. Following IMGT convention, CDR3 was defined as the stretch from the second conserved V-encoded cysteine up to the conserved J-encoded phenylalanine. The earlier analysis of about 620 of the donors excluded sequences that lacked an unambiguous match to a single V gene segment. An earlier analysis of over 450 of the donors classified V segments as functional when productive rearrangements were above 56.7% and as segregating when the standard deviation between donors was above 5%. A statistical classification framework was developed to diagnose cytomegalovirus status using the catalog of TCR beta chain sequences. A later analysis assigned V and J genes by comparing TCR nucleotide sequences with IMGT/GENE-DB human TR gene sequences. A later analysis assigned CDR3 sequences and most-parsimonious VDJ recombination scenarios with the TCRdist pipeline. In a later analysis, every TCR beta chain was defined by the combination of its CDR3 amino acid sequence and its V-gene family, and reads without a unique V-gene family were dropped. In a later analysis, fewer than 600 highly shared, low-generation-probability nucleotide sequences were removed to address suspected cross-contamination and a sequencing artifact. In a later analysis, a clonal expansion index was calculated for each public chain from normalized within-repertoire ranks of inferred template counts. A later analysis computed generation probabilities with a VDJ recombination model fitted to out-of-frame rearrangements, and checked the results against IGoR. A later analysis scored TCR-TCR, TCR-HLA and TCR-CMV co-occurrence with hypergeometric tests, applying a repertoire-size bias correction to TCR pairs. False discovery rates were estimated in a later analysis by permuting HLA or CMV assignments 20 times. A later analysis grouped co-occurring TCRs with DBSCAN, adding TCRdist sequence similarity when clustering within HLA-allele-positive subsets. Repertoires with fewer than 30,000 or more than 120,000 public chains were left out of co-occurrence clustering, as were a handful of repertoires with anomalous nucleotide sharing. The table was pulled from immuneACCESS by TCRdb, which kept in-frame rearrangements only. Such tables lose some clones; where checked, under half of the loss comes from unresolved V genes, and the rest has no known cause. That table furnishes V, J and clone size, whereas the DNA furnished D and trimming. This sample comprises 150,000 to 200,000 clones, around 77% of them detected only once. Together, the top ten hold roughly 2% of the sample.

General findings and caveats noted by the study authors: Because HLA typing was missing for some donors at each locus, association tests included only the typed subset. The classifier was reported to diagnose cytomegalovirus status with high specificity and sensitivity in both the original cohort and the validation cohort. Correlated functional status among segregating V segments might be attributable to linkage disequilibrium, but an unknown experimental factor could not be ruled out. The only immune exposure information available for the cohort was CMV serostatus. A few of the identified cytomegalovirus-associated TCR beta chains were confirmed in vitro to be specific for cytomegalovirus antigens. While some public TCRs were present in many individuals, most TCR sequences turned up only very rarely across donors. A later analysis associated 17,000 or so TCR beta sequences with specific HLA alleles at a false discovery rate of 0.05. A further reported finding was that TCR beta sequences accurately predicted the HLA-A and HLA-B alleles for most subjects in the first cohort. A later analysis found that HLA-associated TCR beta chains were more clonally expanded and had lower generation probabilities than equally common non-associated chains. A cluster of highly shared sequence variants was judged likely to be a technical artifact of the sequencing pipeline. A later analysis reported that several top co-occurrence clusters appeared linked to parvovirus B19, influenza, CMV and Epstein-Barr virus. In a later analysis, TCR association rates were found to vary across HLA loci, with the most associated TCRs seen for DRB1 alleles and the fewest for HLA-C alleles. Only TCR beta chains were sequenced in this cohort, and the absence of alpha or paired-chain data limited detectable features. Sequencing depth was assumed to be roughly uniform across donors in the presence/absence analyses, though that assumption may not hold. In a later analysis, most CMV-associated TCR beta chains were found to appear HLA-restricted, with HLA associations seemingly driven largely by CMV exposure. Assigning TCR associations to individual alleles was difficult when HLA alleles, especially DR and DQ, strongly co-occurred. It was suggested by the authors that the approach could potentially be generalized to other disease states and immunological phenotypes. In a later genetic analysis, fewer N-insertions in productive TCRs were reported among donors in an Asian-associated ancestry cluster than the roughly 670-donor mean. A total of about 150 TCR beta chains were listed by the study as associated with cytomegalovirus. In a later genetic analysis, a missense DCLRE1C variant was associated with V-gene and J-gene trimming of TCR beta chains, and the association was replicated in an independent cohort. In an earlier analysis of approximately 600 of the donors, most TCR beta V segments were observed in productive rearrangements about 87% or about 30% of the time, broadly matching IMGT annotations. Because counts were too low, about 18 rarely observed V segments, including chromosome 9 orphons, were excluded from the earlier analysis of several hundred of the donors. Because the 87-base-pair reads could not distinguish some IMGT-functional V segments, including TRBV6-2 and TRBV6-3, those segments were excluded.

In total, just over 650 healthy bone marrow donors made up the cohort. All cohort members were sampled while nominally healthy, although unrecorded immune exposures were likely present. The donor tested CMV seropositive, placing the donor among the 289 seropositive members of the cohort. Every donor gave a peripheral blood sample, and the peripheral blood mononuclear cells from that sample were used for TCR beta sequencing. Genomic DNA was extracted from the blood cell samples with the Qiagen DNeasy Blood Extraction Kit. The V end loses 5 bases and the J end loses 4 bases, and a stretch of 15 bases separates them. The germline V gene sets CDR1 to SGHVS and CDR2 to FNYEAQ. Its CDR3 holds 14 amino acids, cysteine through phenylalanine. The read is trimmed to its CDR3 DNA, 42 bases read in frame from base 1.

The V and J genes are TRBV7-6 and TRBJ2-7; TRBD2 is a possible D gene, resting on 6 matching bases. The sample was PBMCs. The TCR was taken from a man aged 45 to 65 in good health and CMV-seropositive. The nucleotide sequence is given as TGTGCCAGCAGCCAGAAGGAGGGCGCATACGAGCAGTACTTC. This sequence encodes CASSQKEGAYEQYF.